This T cell receptor (beta chain) is drawn from a study of blood T cell repertoires in COVID-19. This clone appeared a few times. Germline CDR1 SGHRS, CDR2 YFSETQ. The CDR3 is 14 residues long. V was pared by 4 bases and J by 2 bases, with 13 bases between. Profiled with immunoSEQ multiplex PCR; TCRdb holds only in-frame clones, not every one. The sample has about 110,000 clones; roughly 85% are singletons. This TCR was sampled from a man aged 50 to 59 with acute or convalescent COVID-19. V usage is TRBV5-1 and J usage is TRBJ2-7; D possibly corresponds to TRBD1 (5 bases). Sequencing was performed on peripheral blood. The CDR3 sequence is CASSPYDSPYEQYF. The CDR3, as DNA: TGCGCCAGCAGCCCCTACGACAGCCCCTACGAGCAGTACTTC. Supplemented by reference TRBV5-1 and TRBJ2-7, the full variable domain reads KAGVTQTPRYLIKTRGQQVTLSCSPISGHRSVSWYQQTPGQGLQFLFEYFSETQRNKGNFPGRFSGRQFSNSRSEMNVSTLELGDSALYLCASSPYDSPYEQYFGPGTRLTVT.